Here is one T cell receptor beta chain with its context. Its target is unknown. These data originate in a study of cytomegalovirus exposure and HLA in healthy donors. Study-level findings and limits: First-cohort TCR clusters were later found to tend to co-occur in the 120 or so validation repertoires.

Produced via immunoSEQ multiplex PCR; TCRdb's table is partial and in-frame only. The data contain 160,000 or so clones, roughly 91% of them seen just once; the ten biggest clones take up almost 3%. CDR3 length: 16 amino acids. Germline CDR1 and CDR2: SGHRS and YFSETQ. The V gene lost 2 bases and the J gene lost 0 bases, with 13 bases spanning the gap. This chain connects TRBV5-1 to TRBJ2-3, with D maybe TRBD1 (6 bases). This sequence originates from a man in his late teens or twenties in good health and CMV-seronegative. The sample comprised PBMCs. The CDR3 DNA follows: TGCGCCAGCAGCTTCCAAGGGACAACTAGCACAGATACGCAGTATTTT. Encoded protein: CASSFQGTTSTDTQYF.